This T cell receptor beta chain was captured in a study of T-cell reconstitution after alpha-beta-depleted transplantation in children. This clonotype was picked up many times. A TCRbeta library incorporating unique molecular identifiers was prepared. A single record per CDR3 protein comes from TCRdb applying MiXCR to the PCR reads. The sample gives roughly 220,000 distinct CDR3 sequences, 9.7% of which show up once; over 4.5% is in the top ten. The CDR3 is made up of 15 amino acids. The V segment lost 7 bases and the J segment 5 bases; nucleotides outside the gene matches: 7. CDR1 is MNHEY, CDR2 SVGEGT, per germline.

This sequence originates from a human donor who donated a stem cell graft to a child with SCID. The sequences come from PBMCs from the stem cell graft donor, collected from the stem cell graft. The chain combines TRBV6-2 or TRBV6-3 with TRBJ2-1; 11 bases line up with TRBD2. Written as DNA, the CDR3 is TGTGCCAGCAAACAACTAGCGGGAGTTAACAATGAGCAGTTCTTC. Translation: CASKQLAGVNNEQFF.